Listed below are T cell receptor beta chains from one sample, sequenced in a study of beta chain features in type 1 diabetes. Produced via immunoSEQ multiplex PCR; TCRdb's table is partial and in-frame only. The table has 450,000 or so clones, more than 9.5% seen once. Sequenced sample: naive CD4+ T cells from blood. Receptors originate from a woman aged 18 to 35 in good health. Each CDR3 is given with its conserved first and last residue. Fields, in order: D gene, clone size, V gene, J gene, CDR3 DNA, CDR3 protein. The D gene is left open where the match is weak. Clone size is not always given. Where it is, it says once, few, many or a class for expanded clones.

>.|.|TRBV7-8|TRBJ2-5
TGTGCCAGCAAGCAGGAGGAGACCCAGTACTTC
CASKQEETQYF
>.|.|TRBV11-2|TRBJ1-5
TGTGCCAGCAGCTTAGTATCCGGGTTAAGCAATCAGCCCCAGCATTTT
CASSLVSGLSNQPQHF
>TRBD1|.|TRBV18|TRBJ1-6
TGTGCCAGCTCACGAGACAGGGCCCTCAATTCACCCCTCCACTTT
CASSRDRALNSPLHF
>TRBD1|.|TRBV4-1|TRBJ2-6
TGCGCCAGCAGCATCCGACAGGGGACCGGGGCCAACGTCCTGACTTTC
CASSIRQGTGANVLTF
>.|.|TRBV7-9|TRBJ1-1
TGTGCCCCCGGGTCGTCTGAAGCTTTCTTT
CAPGSSEAFF
>TRBD2|few|TRBV4-1|TRBJ2-3
TGCGCCAGCAGCCAAGACCGGACTAGCGGGAGCACAGATACGCAGTATTTT
CASSQDRTSGSTDTQYF
>.|few|TRBV28|TRBJ2-5
TGTGCCAGCAGTCCCGACCGACTCAAGACCTACCAAGAGACCCAGTACTTC
CASSPDRLKTYQETQYF
>TRBD1|few|TRBV4-1|TRBJ1-4
TGCGCCAGCAGCAAAACCGGGACAGCGAATGAAAAACTGTTTTTT
CASSKTGTANEKLFF
>.|few|TRBV11-3|TRBJ1-2
TGTGCCAGCAGCCCCGGCAGGGGCTATGGCTACACCTTC
CASSPGRGYGYTF
>.|few|TRBV30|TRBJ1-3
TGTGCCTGGAGTCGAGGGACGCAAAAGCGGGACACCATATATTTT
CAWSRGTQKRDTIYF
>.|.|TRBV7-2|TRBJ1-2
TGTGCCAGCAGCTTAGCGGGGGGTGGCTACACCTTC
CASSLAGGGYTF
>.|.|TRBV28|TRBJ2-6
TGTGCCAGCAGAACCCAAGGCTCTGGGGCCAACGTCCTGACTTTC
CASRTQGSGANVLTF
>TRBD1|few|TRBV10-3|TRBJ2-1
TGTGCCATCAGGACGACAGGGTCGAATGAGCAGTTCTTC
CAIRTTGSNEQFF
>.|few|TRBV7-9|TRBJ2-5
TGTGCCAGCAGCTTAGGTAGAAGGGAACTGCTCCAAGAGACCCAGTACTTC
CASSLGRRELLQETQYF
>TRBD1|.|TRBV5-1|TRBJ2-3
TGCGCCAGCAGCTTTCAGGGGACAGATCCCACGGATACGCAGTATTTT
CASSFQGTDPTDTQYF
>.|few|TRBV18|TRBJ2-3
TGTGCCAGCTCACCACGCCCAGGGACGCCAGATACGCAGTATTTT
CASSPRPGTPDTQYF
>.|.|TRBV20-1|TRBJ2-5
TGCAGTGCTAGAACAGGGGAGACCCAGTACTTC
CSARTGETQYF
>.|few|TRBV20-1|TRBJ1-1
TGCAGTGCTAGAGATTGGGGAGAAGCTTTCTTT
CSARDWGEAFF
>.|few|TRBV2|TRBJ2-5
TGTGCCAGCAGTGTCACAGAAGAGACCCAGTACTTC
CASSVTEETQYF
>TRBD2|.|TRBV6-6|TRBJ2-5
TGTGCCAGCAGGGGACTAGCGGGACAAGAGACCCAGTACTTC
CASRGLAGQETQYF
>.|.|TRBV25-1|TRBJ1-5
TGTGCCAGCAGCCCTCTCGGGAATCAGCCCCAGCATTTT
CASSPLGNQPQHF
>.|few|TRBV5-1|TRBJ1-1
TGCGCCAGCAGCTCCGGACTGAACACTGAAGCTTTCTTT
CASSSGLNTEAFF
>TRBD1|.|TRBV29-1|TRBJ2-3
TGCAGCGTTGGGGGACAGGGGTTTTCAGCAGATACGCAGTATTTT
CSVGGQGFSADTQYF
>TRBD1|.|TRBV2|TRBJ2-5
TGTGCCAGCAGTGAAAGGGACAGGGGAGAAGAGACCCAGTACTTC
CASSERDRGEETQYF
>.|few|TRBV7-9|TRBJ2-1
TGTGCCAGCAGCCCCAAGAGGGCCTACAATGAGCAGTTCTTC
CASSPKRAYNEQFF
>.|.|TRBV9|TRBJ1-2
TGTGCCAGCAGCGTAGGGCACCACAACTATGGCTACACCTTC
CASSVGHHNYGYTF
>.|few|TRBV4-1|TRBJ1-2
TGCGCCAGCACTCGCTCCGGGGATGGCTACACCTTC
CASTRSGDGYTF
>.|.|TRBV6-5|TRBJ2-1
TGTGCCAGCAGCAGGGCAGGGCGATCCTACAATGAGCAGTTCTTC
CASSRAGRSYNEQFF
>TRBD2|.|TRBV9|TRBJ2-3
TGTGCCAGCAGCCCACTTCGACTAGCGGGAGGGCCGGATACGCAGTATTTT
CASSPLRLAGGPDTQYF
>.|.|TRBV30|TRBJ2-2
TGTGCCCGGGATCGAATGGGCACCGGGGAGCTGTTTTTT
CARDRMGTGELFF
>.|.|TRBV7-2|TRBJ1-4
TGTGCCAGCAGCTCCGGGGGTGGTGGTGAAAAACTGTTTTTT
CASSSGGGGEKLFF
>.|once|TRBV7-7|TRBJ2-3
TGTGCCAGCAGCTCAGGGGGGGGCACAGATACGCAGTATTTT
CASSSGGGTDTQYF
>.|.|TRBV19|TRBJ1-2
TGTGCCAGTAACAAGGACTCTAGCTATGGCTACACCTTC
CASNKDSSYGYTF
>.|few|TRBV9|TRBJ2-1
TGTGCCAGCAGCGTGACGGGGTATCGGCAGTTCTTC
CASSVTGYRQFF
>.|few|TRBV5-4|TRBJ2-5
TGTGCCAGCAGCTTGAGGGGACGAGAGACCCAGTACTTC
CASSLRGRETQYF
>TRBD2|few|TRBV30|TRBJ2-3
TGTGCCTGGAGCCGTGGACTAGCAGATACGCAGTATTTT
CAWSRGLADTQYF
>.|few|TRBV7-3|TRBJ2-1
TGTGCCAGCTCAAAGGGCCTCGATGAGCAGTTCTTC
CASSKGLDEQFF
>.|.|TRBV14|TRBJ2-3
TGTGCCAGCAGCTATCAAACAGGGCCCACGCAGTATTTT
CASSYQTGPTQYF
>.|.|TRBV2|TRBJ1-2
TGTGCCAACATGGGACACGGGCAAGGCTACACCTTC
CANMGHGQGYTF
>.|.|TRBV14|TRBJ1-2
TGTGCCAGCAGCCGCTCAGGGACTGGTTTGTTACTCTATGGCTACACCTTC
CASSRSGTGLLLYGYTF
>.|few|TRBV7-2|TRBJ2-1
TGTGCCAGCAGCTCACTTGGGGTCCGGGAGCAGTTCTTC
CASSSLGVREQFF
>TRBD2|.|TRBV13|TRBJ2-1
TGTGCCAGCAGCTCGGGACTAGGTCGGCGCAATGAGCAGTTCTTC
CASSSGLGRRNEQFF
>.|few|TRBV29-1|TRBJ2-7
TGCAGCGTCGGGGGACAGACCTACGAGCAGTACTTC
CSVGGQTYEQYF
>.|few|TRBV9|TRBJ1-2
TGTGCCAGCAGCCCCGCGAGGGACCGTGGCTACACCTTC
CASSPARDRGYTF
>.|.|TRBV5-4|TRBJ2-1
TGTGCCAGCAGACCCGGTAAGGGGAATTACAATGAGCAGTTCTTC
CASRPGKGNYNEQFF
>.|few|TRBV10-2|TRBJ2-7
TGCGCCAGCAGTGAGTCAATGAGGACCGGGCAGTACTTC
CASSESMRTGQYF
>.|many|TRBV9|TRBJ2-6
TGTGCCAGCAGCCCCGATGCCGGGGCCAACGTCCTGACTTTC
CASSPDAGANVLTF
>.|few|TRBV7-2|TRBJ2-1
TGTGCCAGCAGCCCGACGCGTTACAATGAGCAGTTCTTC
CASSPTRYNEQFF
>.|few|TRBV27|TRBJ2-3
TGTGCCAGCAGCCGGATGAGGACAGATACGCAGTATTTT
CASSRMRTDTQYF
>.|few|TRBV29-1|TRBJ2-5
TGCAGCGTTGTTTCGGGGGCGATACAAGAGACCCAGTACTTC
CSVVSGAIQETQYF
>.|.|TRBV23-1|TRBJ1-5
TGCGCCAGCAGTGATAAATCATCGGACTCTGCGAATCAGCCCCAGCATTTT
CASSDKSSDSANQPQHF
>TRBD1|.|TRBV4-1|TRBJ2-3
TGCGCCAGCAGGCGGACAGGGGCTACGCAGTATTTT
CASRRTGATQYF
>.|.|TRBV2|TRBJ1-6
TGTGCCAGCAGTTCTAGAAGTGATCTTGGTACCCGAAATTCACCCCTCCACTTT
CASSSRSDLGTRNSPLHF